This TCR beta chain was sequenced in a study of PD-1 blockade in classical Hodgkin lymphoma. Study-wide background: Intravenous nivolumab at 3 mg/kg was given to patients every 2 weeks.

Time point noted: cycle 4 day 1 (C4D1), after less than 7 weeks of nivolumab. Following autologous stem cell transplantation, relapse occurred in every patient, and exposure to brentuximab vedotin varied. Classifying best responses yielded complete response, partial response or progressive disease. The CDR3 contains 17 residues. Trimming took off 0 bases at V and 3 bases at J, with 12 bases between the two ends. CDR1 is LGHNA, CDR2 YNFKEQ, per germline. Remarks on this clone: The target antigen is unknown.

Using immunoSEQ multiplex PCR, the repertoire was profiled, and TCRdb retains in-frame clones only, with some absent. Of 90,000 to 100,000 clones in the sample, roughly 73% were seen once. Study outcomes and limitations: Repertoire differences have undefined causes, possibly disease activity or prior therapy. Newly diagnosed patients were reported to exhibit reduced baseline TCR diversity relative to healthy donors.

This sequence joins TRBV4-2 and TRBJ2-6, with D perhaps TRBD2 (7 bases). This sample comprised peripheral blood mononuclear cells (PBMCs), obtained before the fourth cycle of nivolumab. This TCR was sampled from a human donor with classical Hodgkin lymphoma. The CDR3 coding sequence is TGTGCCAGCAGCCAAGATGTCGGGGGGCATGGGGCCAACGTCCTGACTTTC. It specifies CASSQDVGGHGANVLTF.